There are many counts of the clone carrying this T cell receptor (beta chain). Documented time point: patch test 2, 6 weeks after DPC sensitization. Treatment here: therapeutic diphenylcyclopropenone sensitization with weekly scalp DPC. Each donor was an alopecia patient between 18 and 70 years of age who qualified for DPC. Trimming stripped 6 bases from V and 0 bases from J, with 6 bases between. This CDR3 is 12 amino acids long. Germline V gene sequence: CDR1 SGHKS, CDR2 YYEKEE (reference sequence). This specimen comes from a study of human T cells and chemical hapten exposure. As for the study in general: Small pooled library volume differences chiefly drove per-sample TCR yield variation.

TCRdb called the RACE reads again in MiXCR, with one record for every CDR3 protein. The top ten hold about 7.4% of the sample, which has approximately 40,000 distinct CDR3 sequences, approximately 3.3% seen once. The sequence was collected from a man aged 35 to 55 with alopecia areata. Some clones in this sample may be carry-over from other donors' samples. This specimen was whole blood, taken in connection with sensitization to the hapten diphenylcyclopropenone (DPC). The chain has TRBV5-5 and TRBJ1-1; D gene uncertain. The CDR3 DNA follows: TGTGCCAGCAACAAGATGAACACTGAAGCTTTCTTT. Translated, it gives CASNKMNTEAFF.